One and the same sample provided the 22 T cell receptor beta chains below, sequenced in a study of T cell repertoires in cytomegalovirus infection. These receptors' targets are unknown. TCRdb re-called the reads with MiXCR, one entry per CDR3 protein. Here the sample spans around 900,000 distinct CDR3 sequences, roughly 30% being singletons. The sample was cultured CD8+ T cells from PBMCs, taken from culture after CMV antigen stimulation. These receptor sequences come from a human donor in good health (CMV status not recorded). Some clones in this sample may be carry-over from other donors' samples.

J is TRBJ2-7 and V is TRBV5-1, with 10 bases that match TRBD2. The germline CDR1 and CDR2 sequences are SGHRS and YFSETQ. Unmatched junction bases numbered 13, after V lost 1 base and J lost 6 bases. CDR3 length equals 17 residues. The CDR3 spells CASSLLAGAGIYIEQYF. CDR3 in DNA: TGCGCCAGCAGCTTGCTAGCGGGGGCCGGTATTTACATCGAGCAGTACTTC.

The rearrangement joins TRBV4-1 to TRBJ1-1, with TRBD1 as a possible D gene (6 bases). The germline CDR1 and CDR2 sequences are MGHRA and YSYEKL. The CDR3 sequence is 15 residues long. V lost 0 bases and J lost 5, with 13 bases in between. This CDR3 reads CASSQDNQGITEAFF. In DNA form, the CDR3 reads TGCGCCAGCAGCCAAGATAACCAGGGGATAACTGAAGCTTTCTTT.

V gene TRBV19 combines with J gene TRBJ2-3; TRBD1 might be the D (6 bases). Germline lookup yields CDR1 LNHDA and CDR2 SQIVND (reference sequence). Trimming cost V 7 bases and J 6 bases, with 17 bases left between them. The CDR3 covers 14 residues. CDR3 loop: CASNHEGRGDTQYF. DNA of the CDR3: TGTGCCAGTAACCATGAGGGAAGGGGGGATACGCAGTATTTT.

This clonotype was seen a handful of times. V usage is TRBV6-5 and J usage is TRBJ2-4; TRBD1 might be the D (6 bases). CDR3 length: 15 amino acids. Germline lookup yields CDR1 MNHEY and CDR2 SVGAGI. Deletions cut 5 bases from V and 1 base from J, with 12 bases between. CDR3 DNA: TGTGCCAGCAGTGAAAGGGGGTTGGCCAAAAACATTCAGTACTTC. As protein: CASSERGLAKNIQYF.

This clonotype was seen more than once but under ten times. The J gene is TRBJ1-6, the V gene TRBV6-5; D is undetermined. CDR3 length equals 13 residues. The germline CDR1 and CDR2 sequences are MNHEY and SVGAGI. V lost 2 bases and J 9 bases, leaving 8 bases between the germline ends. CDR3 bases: TGTGCCAGCAGTTACCGGGGAATTTCACCCCTCCACTTT. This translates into CASSYRGISPLHF.

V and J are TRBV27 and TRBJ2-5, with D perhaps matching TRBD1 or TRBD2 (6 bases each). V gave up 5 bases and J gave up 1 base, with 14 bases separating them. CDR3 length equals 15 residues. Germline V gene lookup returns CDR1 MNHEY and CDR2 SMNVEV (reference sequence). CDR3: CASSPRRGSQETQYF. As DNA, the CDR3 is TGTGCCAGCAGTCCCCGGAGGGGGAGCCAAGAGACCCAGTACTTC.

The CDR3 reads CASSYVAVGDGYTF. CDR3 nucleotide sequence: TGTGCCAGCAGTTACGTCGCAGTCGGGGATGGCTACACCTTC. This chain links TRBV6-6 with TRBJ1-2, with no clear D. The CDR3 is 14 amino acids. V dropped 2 bases and J dropped 6 bases, with 13 bases sitting between them. Germline CDR1 and CDR2: MNHNY and SVGAGI (reference sequence).

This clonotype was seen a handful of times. CDR3 DNA sequence: TGCGCCAGCAGCCAAGAAGGACGGACGATGCAGTTCTTC. It is translated as CASSQEGRTMQFF. The chain is built from TRBV4-1 and TRBJ2-1; D ambiguous. From germline, CDR1 is MGHRA and CDR2 YSYEKL. Trimming took off 0 bases at V and 12 bases at J, with 12 bases between the two ends. The CDR3 covers 13 residues.

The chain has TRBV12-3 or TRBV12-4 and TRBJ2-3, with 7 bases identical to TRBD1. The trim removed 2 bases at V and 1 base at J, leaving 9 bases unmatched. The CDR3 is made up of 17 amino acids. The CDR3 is CASSLSYRGDGTDTQYF. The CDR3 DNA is TGTGCCAGCAGTTTATCATACAGGGGTGATGGCACAGATACGCAGTATTTT.

Written as DNA, the CDR3 is TGCGCCAGCAGCCAAGAAGGAGTAGGGACCGAGGATACGCAGTATTTT. Protein product: CASSQEGVGTEDTQYF. The rearrangement joins TRBV4-3 to TRBJ2-3, with D tentatively TRBD1 or TRBD2 (5 bases each). Germline V gives CDR1 LGHNA, CDR2 YSLEER. This CDR3 comprises 16 residues. V shed 0 bases and J shed 6 bases, with 16 bases lying between them.

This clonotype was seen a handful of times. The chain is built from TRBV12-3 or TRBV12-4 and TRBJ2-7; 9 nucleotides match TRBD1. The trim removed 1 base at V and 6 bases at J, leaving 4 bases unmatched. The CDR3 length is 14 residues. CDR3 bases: TGTGCCAGCAGTTTAGACAGGGGGCGCTCCGAGCAGTACTTC. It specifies CASSLDRGRSEQYF.

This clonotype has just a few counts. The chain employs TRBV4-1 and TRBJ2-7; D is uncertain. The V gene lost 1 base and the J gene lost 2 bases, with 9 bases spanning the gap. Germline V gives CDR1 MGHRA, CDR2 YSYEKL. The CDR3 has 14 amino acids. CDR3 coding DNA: TGCGCCAGCAGCCAAGGGCTAGGAACCTACGAGCAGTACGTC. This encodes CASSQGLGTYEQYV.

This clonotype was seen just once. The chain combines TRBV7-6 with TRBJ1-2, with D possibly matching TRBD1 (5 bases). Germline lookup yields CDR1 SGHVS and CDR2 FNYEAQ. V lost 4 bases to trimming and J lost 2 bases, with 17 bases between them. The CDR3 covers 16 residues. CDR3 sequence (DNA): TGTGCCAGCAGCTCCCCCGTCCTGACAGTCAACTATGGCTACACCTTC. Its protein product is CASSSPVLTVNYGYTF.

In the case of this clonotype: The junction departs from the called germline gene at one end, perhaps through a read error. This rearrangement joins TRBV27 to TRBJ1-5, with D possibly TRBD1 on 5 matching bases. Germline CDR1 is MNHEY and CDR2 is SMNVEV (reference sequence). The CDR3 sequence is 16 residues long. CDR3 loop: CTSLPVGGMRNQPQHF. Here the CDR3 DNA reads TGTACCAGCCTCCCCGTGGGGGGGATGCGCAATCAGCCCCAGCATTTT.

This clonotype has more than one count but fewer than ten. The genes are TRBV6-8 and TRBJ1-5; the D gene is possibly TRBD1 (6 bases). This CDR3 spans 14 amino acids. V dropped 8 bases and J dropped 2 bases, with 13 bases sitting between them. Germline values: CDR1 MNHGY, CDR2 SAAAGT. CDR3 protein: CASGGPLGNQPQHF. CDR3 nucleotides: TGTGCCAGCGGGGGGCCCTTGGGCAATCAGCCCCAGCATTTT.

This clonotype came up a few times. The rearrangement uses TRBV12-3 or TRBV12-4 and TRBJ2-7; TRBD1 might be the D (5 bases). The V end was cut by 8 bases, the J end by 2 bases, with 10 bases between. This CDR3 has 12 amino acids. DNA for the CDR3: TGTGCCAGCGGGGCTGAGCCCTACGAGCAGTACTTC. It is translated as CASGAEPYEQYF.

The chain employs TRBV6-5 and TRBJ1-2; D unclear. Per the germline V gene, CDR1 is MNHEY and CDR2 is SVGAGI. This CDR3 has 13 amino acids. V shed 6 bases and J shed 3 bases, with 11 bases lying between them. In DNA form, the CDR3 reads TGTGCCAGCAGCTCAGACAAATACTATGGCTACACCTTC. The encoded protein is CASSSDKYYGYTF.

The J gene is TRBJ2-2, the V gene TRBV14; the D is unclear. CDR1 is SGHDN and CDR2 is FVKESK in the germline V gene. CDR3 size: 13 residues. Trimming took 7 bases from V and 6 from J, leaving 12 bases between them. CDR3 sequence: CASTYGGAGELFF. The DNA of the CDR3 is TGTGCCAGCACCTACGGCGGAGCCGGGGAGCTGTTTTTT.

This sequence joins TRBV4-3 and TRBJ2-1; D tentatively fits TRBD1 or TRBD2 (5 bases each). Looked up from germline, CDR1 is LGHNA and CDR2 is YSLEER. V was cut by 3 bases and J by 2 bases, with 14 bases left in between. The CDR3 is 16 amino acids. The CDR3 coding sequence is TGCGCCAGCAGCCATTCATCGACGGGACCCTACAATGAGCAGTTCTTC. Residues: CASSHSSTGPYNEQFF.

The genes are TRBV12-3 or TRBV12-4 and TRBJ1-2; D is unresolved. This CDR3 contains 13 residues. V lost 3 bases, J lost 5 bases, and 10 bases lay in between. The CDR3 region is CASSFSSLYGYTF. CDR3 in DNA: TGTGCCAGCAGTTTCTCCAGTCTTTATGGCTACACCTTC.

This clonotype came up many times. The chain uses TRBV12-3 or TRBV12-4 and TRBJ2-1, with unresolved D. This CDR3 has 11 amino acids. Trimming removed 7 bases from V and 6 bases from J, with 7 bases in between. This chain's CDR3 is CASKISNEQFF. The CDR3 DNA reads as TGTGCCAGCAAGATAAGCAATGAGCAGTTCTTC.

The CDR3 reads CAISDPAGYEQFF. DNA for the CDR3: TGTGCCATCAGTGACCCCGCGGGATACGAGCAGTTCTTC. The chain recombines TRBV10-3 with TRBJ2-1; possibly TRBD2 for D (6 bases). The CDR3 is 13 amino acids. Trimming took off 3 bases at V and 10 bases at J, with 13 bases between the two ends. The germline V gene encodes CDR1 ENHRY and CDR2 SYGVKD.